A single sample gave rise to the 20 T cell receptor beta chains below, sequenced in a study of early T cells in non-severe SARS-CoV-2 infection (dated by TCRdb to the early 2020s). The library was built by means of 5' RACE. The sequencer listed for this sample is NextSeq 500. The public reads were run again by TCRdb, first through fastp at Q25 and then through MiXCR, and only productive beta chains were kept. Merged by CDR3 protein, the rows form single entries marked with the most common genes and DNA. This sample has around 29,000 distinct CDR3 sequences in its table, and roughly 5% of those were observed once. 3.5% to 5.5% of the sample belongs to the ten largest clones. Sample: whole blood. The receptors were gathered from an adult who was a healthcare worker with PCR-confirmed SARS-CoV-2 infection or an uninfected control (not recorded which).

This clonotype was detected ten times or more. This chain connects TRBV11-2 to TRBJ2-5; 7 bases match TRBD1. Per germline, CDR1 SGHAT and CDR2 FQNNGV. With V trimmed by 3 bases and J by 1 base, 8 bases remained unmatched. The CDR3 sequence is 16 residues long. The CDR3 nucleotides read TGTGCCAGCAGCTTCAGACCGGGACAGCTCCAAGAGACCCAGTACTTC. This encodes CASSFRPGQLQETQYF.

This rearrangement joins TRBV9 to TRBJ2-2; 7 bases align to TRBD1. The CDR3 runs 13 residues. V was pared by 7 bases and J by 2 bases, with 2 bases of the junction left unmatched. The V gene's germline CDR1 is SGDLS and CDR2 YYNGEE. The CDR3 is CASGTANTGELFF. In DNA, the CDR3 is TGTGCCAGCGGGACAGCAAACACCGGGGAGCTGTTTTTT.

This clonotype was counted between two and nine times. The J gene is TRBJ2-7, the V gene TRBV7-2, with D possibly matching TRBD2 (6 bases). Looked up from germline, CDR1 is SGHTA and CDR2 is FQGNSA. Trimming took off 5 bases at V and 5 bases at J, with 16 bases between the two ends. This CDR3 is 14 amino acids long. Written as DNA, the CDR3 is TGTGCCAGCAGCGAGATCGGGAGTATCGACGAGCAGTACTTC. This translates into CASSEIGSIDEQYF.

This clonotype was recorded at least ten times. Here the CDR3 reads CASNSGTDFQETQYF. In DNA form, the CDR3 reads TGTGCCAGCAACTCCGGGACAGACTTTCAAGAGACCCAGTACTTC. This sequence joins TRBV6-2 or TRBV6-3 and TRBJ2-5; 7 bases map to TRBD1. The germline V gene encodes CDR1 MNHEY and CDR2 SVGEGT. V was clipped by 7 bases and J by 2 bases; unmatched bases: 10. The CDR3 is 15 residues long.

This clonotype was observed at least ten times. This sequence joins TRBV10-3 and TRBJ1-5, with 10 bases aligning to TRBD1. This CDR3 has 15 residues. Germline CDR1 reads ENHRY; CDR2 reads SYGVKD. V lost 3 bases, J lost 7 bases, and 6 bases stayed unmatched. CDR3: CAISDDRGLGQPQHF. Here the CDR3 DNA reads TGTGCCATCAGTGACGACAGGGGGCTTGGGCAGCCCCAGCATTTT.

This clonotype was recorded at least ten times. This chain connects TRBV7-9 to TRBJ1-2; TRBD1 might be the D (5 bases). The CDR3 is 14 amino acids. Trimming shortened V by 0 bases and J by 6 bases, and 11 bases separated the two germline ends. Germline loops: CDR1 SEHNR, CDR2 FQNEAQ (reference sequence). CDR3 sequence: CASSLAEVGDGYTF. CDR3 bases: TGTGCCAGCAGCTTAGCGGAGGTAGGGGATGGCTACACCTTC.

This clonotype has at least ten counts. The chain joins TRBV7-9 to TRBJ2-1, with D tentatively TRBD1 (5 bases). Germline V CDR1 and CDR2: SEHNR, FQNEAQ (reference sequence). V was trimmed by 7 bases and J by 10 bases, leaving 14 bases between them. CDR3 size: 12 residues. For the CDR3, the DNA is TGTGCCAGCACCATTTCAGGGAACGAGCAGTTCTTC. Translation: CASTISGNEQFF.

This clonotype was found many times. The V and J genes are TRBV5-1 and TRBJ2-3, with D tentatively TRBD2 (5 bases). This CDR3 has 13 residues. The germline gives CDR1 SGHRS, CDR2 YFSETQ. The V gene lost 3 bases and the J gene lost 10 bases, with 15 bases spanning the gap. CDR3: CASSSELDGPQYF. In DNA form, the CDR3 reads TGCGCCAGCAGCTCCGAACTAGACGGCCCGCAGTATTTT.

By sample fraction, this clonotype is medium-sized. This chain connects TRBV7-2 to TRBJ1-3; TRBD1 is a possible D gene (5 bases). The CDR3 runs to 14 residues. Germline V gene data show CDR1 as SGHTA and CDR2 as FQGNSA. Between the trimmed V and J ends, which lost 5 bases and 0 bases, there was a span of 8 bases. CDR3 DNA: TGTGCCAGCAGCCCCGACAGCTCTGGAAACACCATATATTTT. This sequence encodes CASSPDSSGNTIYF.

The chain has TRBV28 and TRBJ2-7; a possible D gene is TRBD2 (5 bases). CDR1 MDHEN and CDR2 SYDVKM come from the germline V gene. The V gene lost 11 bases and the J gene lost 2 bases, with 22 bases spanning the gap. The CDR3 loop spans 15 amino acids. CDR3: CAQRIISSSTYEQYF. For the CDR3, the DNA is TGTGCCCAGCGGATAATAAGCTCAAGTACCTACGAGCAGTACTTC.

This chain links TRBV9 with TRBJ2-7, with 8 bases fitting TRBD1. Trimming removed 3 bases from V and 1 base from J; junction bases left unmatched: 6. CDR3 length: 15 residues. Germline V gene lookup returns CDR1 SGDLS and CDR2 YYNGEE. The DNA for the CDR3 is TGTGCCAGCAGCGCGTCCGGGACAGGTTCCTACGAGCAGTACTTC. This codes for CASSASGTGSYEQYF.

This clonotype was seen more than once but under ten times. The J gene is TRBJ2-1, the V gene TRBV19; 12 bases fit TRBD2. The CDR3 has 16 residues. With 3 bases clipped from V and 3 bases from J, the junction kept 3 bases outside the gene matches. The germline CDR1 and CDR2 sequences are LNHDA and SQIVND (reference sequence). The DNA for the CDR3 is TGTGCCAGTAGTATTGGGACTAGCGGGTACTACAATGAGCAGTTCTTC. Its protein product is CASSIGTSGYYNEQFF.

This clonotype was recorded at least ten times. The rearrangement joins TRBV3-1 to TRBJ1-1; 7 bases line up with TRBD1. The trim removed 3 bases at V and 5 bases at J, leaving 3 bases unmatched. The CDR3 sequence is 13 residues long. Germline-derived CDR1 and CDR2 are LGHDT and YNNKEL (reference sequence). In DNA form, the CDR3 reads TGTGCCAGCAGCCAGCGACAGGGAACTGAAGCTTTCTTT. Amino acids: CASSQRQGTEAFF.

This clonotype was observed many times. This sequence joins TRBV7-2 and TRBJ2-3, with 7 bases that match TRBD2. The germline CDR1 and CDR2 sequences are SGHTA and FQGNSA. The J segment lost 1 base and the V segment lost 1 base, leaving 5 bases of the junction unmatched. The CDR3 has 16 amino acids. This chain's CDR3 is CASSLGPAGGTDTQYF. The CDR3 coding sequence is TGTGCCAGCAGCTTAGGCCCTGCGGGAGGCACAGATACGCAGTATTTT.

This clonotype came up many times. The chain uses TRBV24-1 and TRBJ2-5, with D possibly being TRBD1 or TRBD2 (5 bases each). This CDR3 comprises 13 residues. V was pared by 5 bases and J by 1 base, with 7 bases between. The germline CDR1 and CDR2 sequences are KGHDR and SFDVKD. The CDR3 bases are TGTGCCACCAGTGGGGGGTCCCAAGAGACCCAGTACTTC. This sequence encodes CATSGGSQETQYF.

At least ten counts were recorded for this clonotype. The genes are TRBV28 and TRBJ1-5, with 9 nucleotides matching TRBD1. Losses at the gene ends were 10 bases for V and 6 bases for J; bases not matched to a gene: 7. Looked up from germline, CDR1 is MDHEN and CDR2 is SYDVKM. There are 13 residues in the CDR3. The CDR3 coding sequence is TGTGCCACCGGACAGGGGCAGGGTCAGCCCCAGCATTTT. This sequence encodes CATGQGQGQPQHF.

At least ten counts were recorded for this clonotype. The chain joins TRBV6-1 to TRBJ2-1; D gene ambiguous. V gave up 6 bases and J gave up 5 bases, with 14 bases separating them. Germline CDR1 is MNHNS and CDR2 is SASEGT. The CDR3 covers 14 residues. CDR3 DNA sequence: TGTGCCAGCAGCCCCTACTGGAGCGACAATGAGCAGTTCTTC. Encoded protein: CASSPYWSDNEQFF.

At least ten counts were recorded for this clonotype. The V and J genes are TRBV12-5 and TRBJ2-6; D ambiguous. Trimming left V 6 bases short and J 0 bases short, with 3 bases between. This CDR3 has 13 amino acids. The V gene's germline CDR1 is LGHNT and CDR2 FRNRAP. CDR3 residues: CASGYSGANVLTF. Here the CDR3 DNA reads TGTGCTAGTGGATACTCTGGGGCCAACGTCCTGACTTTC.

The chain combines TRBV7-9 with TRBJ2-2, with TRBD1 matching 9 bases. V lost 5 bases to trimming and J lost 7 bases; unmatched junction nucleotides: 5. CDR1 and CDR2 (germline): SEHNR, FQNEAQ (reference sequence). The CDR3 sequence is 14 residues long. CDR3 protein: CASSPQGAGGELFF. In DNA, the CDR3 is TGTGCCAGCAGCCCACAGGGGGCTGGCGGGGAGCTGTTTTTT.

This clonotype was detected many times. V and J are TRBV5-4 and TRBJ2-5, with D possibly matching TRBD1 (5 bases). Germline loops: CDR1 SGHNT, CDR2 YYREEE (reference sequence). The V end was cut by 1 base, the J end by 5 bases, with 9 bases between. This CDR3 is built from 13 residues. The CDR3 bases are TGTGCCAGCAGCTTGTGGCAGGGCGAGACCCAGTACTTC. As protein: CASSLWQGETQYF. Variable domain in full (rest from reference TRBV5-4 and TRBJ2-5): ETGVTQSPTHLIKTRGQQVTLRCSSQSGHNTVSWYQQALGQGPQFIFQYYREEENGRGNFPPRFSGLQFPNYSSELNVNALELDDSALYLCASSLWQGETQYFGPGTRLLVL.